This T cell receptor (beta chain) emerged from a study of shared clonotypes between healthy human individuals. The overall study: Three plates were used per donor for CD4 naive, three for CD4 memory, two for CD8 naive and one for CD8 memory.

Study findings and constraints: Among a few donors, approximately 4.6% of naive CD4 clonotypes were found in common.

Comment on this clone: The antigen is unknown.

Repertoires were generated with immunoSEQ multiplex PCR, while TCRdb's copy carries only in-frame clones and drops some. The top ten clones hold 0.36% of a sample with 1,400,000 or so clones, about 98.5% of them seen once. Investigators divided CD4+ cells into CD45RA+ naive and CD45RA-negative memory subsets. The CDR3 covers 12 residues. From germline, CDR1 is SQVTM and CDR2 ANQGSEA. The ends were cut back, 6 bases at V and 2 bases at J, with 9 bases in the middle. The rearrangement links TRBV29-1 to TRBJ2-3; unclear D gene. The specimen was naive CD4+ T cells sorted from blood. Subset given: CD45RA+ positively selected. This TCR was sampled from a man under 40 in good health. In DNA, the CDR3 is TGCAGCGTAGGATCTCTCACAGATACGCAGTATTTT. Translating it yields CSVGSLTDTQYF.